This T cell receptor (beta chain) is drawn from a study of beta chain features in type 1 diabetes. Study in general: All samples yielded 85 million to 130 million examined sorted cells.

Germline trimming cut 7 bases from V and 4 bases from J; bases unmatched to any gene: 9. The CDR3 has 14 amino acids. Germline CDR1 is MNHEY and CDR2 is SVGAGI. As every portion of the isolated RNA was reverse transcribed, the sequencing read expressed TCRB transcripts. The assay was immunoSEQ multiplex PCR, and TCRdb's table has in-frame clones only and misses some. The data hold 250,000 to 300,000 clones, with around 24% observed a single time. Sorted CD4+ subsets: naive, central memory, regulatory, stem cell-like memory (CD45RO/CCR7/CD25/CD127/CD95/CD27 panel). Findings and caveats of the study: In every one of the four CD4+ subsets, TCRB CDR3s were moderately but significantly shorter in Type 1 diabetes patients. Any role of HLA type in TCRB rearrangement remained unresolved here. Fewer junction insertions and more nucleotide deletions appeared in type 1 diabetes patients.

A remark on this clone: The antigen remains unidentified.

This sequence originates from a woman in her 30s with type 1 diabetes. The chain has TRBV6-5 and TRBJ2-5; 7 nucleotides match TRBD2. The sequenced sample was naive CD4+ T cells from blood. The CDR3 here is CASTDRGVSETQYF. In DNA, the CDR3 is TGTGCCAGCACCGACCGGGGGGTATCAGAGACCCAGTACTTC.